This T cell receptor beta chain was retrieved from a study of cytomegalovirus exposure and HLA in healthy donors. Study results and limitations: Testing in vitro showed a few CMV-associated chains specific for CMV antigens. Later on, an analysis tied approximately 17,000 TCR beta sequences to HLA alleles at 0.05 false discovery rate. Approximately 160 TCR beta chains were listed as cytomegalovirus-associated.

13 Jbeta primers and 60 Vbeta primers were used for the PCR. TCRdb's table, derived via immunoSEQ multiplex PCR, lists solely in-frame clones and lacks some. The data hold about 150,000 clones, with 60% to 85% observed a single time. There are a few counts of this clone. Its antigen is not identified. The sequence was obtained from a woman aged 40 to 50 in good health and CMV-seronegative. Sequencing was performed on PBMCs.

CDR3: CASRGHDSNQPQHF. CDR3 in DNA: TGTGCCAGCCGCGGACATGATAGCAATCAGCCCCAGCATTTT. This chain connects TRBV6-5 to TRBJ1-5, with D maybe TRBD1 (5 bases). The CDR3 totals 14 residues. Germline values: CDR1 MNHEY, CDR2 SVGAGI. Trimming cost V 8 bases and J 0 bases, with 11 bases left between them.